This TCR beta chain emerged from a study of blood T cell repertoires in COVID-19. The wider study: T cells, B-cell-depleted T cells, or PBMCs supplied cDNA or gDNA.

The data were produced by immunoSEQ multiplex PCR, yet TCRdb's version contains in-frame clones alone and is incomplete. This table holds about 250,000 clones, approximately 85% found once. The germline gives CDR1 MDHEN, CDR2 SYDVKM. The CDR3 loop spans 13 amino acids. Germline trimming cut 7 bases from V and 6 bases from J; bases unmatched to any gene: 6. Cohort assignment relied on participant-reported clinical history. This receptor was identified in a woman between 50 and 59 years old with acute COVID-19. The chain joins TRBV28 to TRBJ2-3; 8 bases agree with TRBD2. Sequencing was performed on PBMCs or T cells enriched from blood (not recorded which). CDR3 region: CASTSGGKDTQYF. CDR3 coding DNA: TGTGCCAGCACCTCGGGGGGGAAGGATACGCAGTATTTT.